The 20 T cell receptor beta chains presented below share a single source sample, sequenced in a study of tumor T cells in aggressive B-cell lymphoma. Using immunoSEQ multiplex PCR, the repertoire was profiled, and TCRdb retains in-frame clones only, with some absent. In the table there are more than 5,000 clones, about 90% of which are singletons. The sample was tumor tissue. These receptors were obtained from an adult with diffuse large B cell lymphoma.

The CDR3, as DNA: TGTGCCAGCAGGGGGGGTGAACTGGCGGAATACTCCTACAATGAGCAGTTCTTC. Its protein is CASRGGELAEYSYNEQFF. This chain joins TRBV9 and TRBJ2-1; a weak D match, TRBD2 (6 bases). This CDR3 is built from 18 residues. V lost 5 bases to trimming and J lost 0 bases, with 21 bases between them. Germline CDR1 SGDLS, CDR2 YYNGEE.

This CDR3 reads CASSYTQGLSYEQYF. The DNA for the CDR3 is TGTGCCAGCAGTTATACACAGGGGTTATCCTACGAGCAGTACTTC. The chain recombines TRBV6-9 with TRBJ2-5; TRBD1 matches 7 bases. The J call is in doubt because the DNA end fits TRBJ2-7 better. The CDR3 loop spans 15 amino acids. Germline V gene sequence: CDR1 MNHGY, CDR2 SVAAGI.

The chain links TRBV7-9 to TRBJ1-2, with D tentatively TRBD1 (5 bases). Germline V gene lookup returns CDR1 SEHNR and CDR2 FQNEAQ (reference sequence). The CDR3 is 12 amino acids. V gave up 8 bases and J gave up 2 bases, with 9 bases separating them. CDR3 nucleotides: TGTGCCAGCTCGGGGGTGAACTATGGCTACACCTTC. Protein: CASSGVNYGYTF.

V and J are TRBV4-3 and TRBJ2-7, with D possibly TRBD2 on 5 matching bases. Germline V gene data show CDR1 as LGHNA and CDR2 as YSLEER. V lost 1 base to trimming and J lost 5 bases, with 9 bases between them. This CDR3 is built from 13 residues. The CDR3 sequence: CASSQVRDHEQYF. As DNA, the CDR3 is TGCGCCAGCAGCCAAGTACGGGATCACGAGCAGTACTTC.

The chain uses TRBV5-4 and TRBJ1-4; possibly TRBD1 for D (6 bases). Per germline, CDR1 SGHNT and CDR2 YYREEE (reference sequence). The germline V and J ends were trimmed by 4 bases and 0 bases, with 19 bases remaining between them. The CDR3 length is 18 residues. The DNA for the CDR3 is TGTGCCAGCAGCCGCGCTCTGGACAGCTACGCAACTAATGAAAAACTGTTTTTT. Protein: CASSRALDSYATNEKLFF. Based on the CDR3 plus reference TRBV5-4 and TRBJ1-4, the full variable domain is ETGVTQSPTHLIKTRGQQVTLRCSSQSGHNTVSWYQQALGQGPQFIFQYYREEENGRGNFPPRFSGLQFPNYSSELNVNALELDDSALYLCASSRALDSYATNEKLFFGSGTQLSVL.

This rearrangement joins TRBV7-9 to TRBJ1-1; TRBD1 might be the D (5 bases). The germline gives CDR1 SEHNR, CDR2 FQNEAQ (reference sequence). This CDR3 region has 15 residues. The V end was cut by 5 bases, the J end by 1 base, with 14 bases between. CDR3 sequence (DNA): TGTGCCAGCAGCCCTCCGAGGACAACGAACACTGAAGCTTTCTTT. Translating it yields CASSPPRTTNTEAFF.

The chain couples TRBV10-1 to TRBJ1-4; D may be TRBD1 (5 bases). The CDR3 runs 15 residues. Looked up from germline, CDR1 is WNHNN and CDR2 is SYGVQD (reference sequence). V was pared by 3 bases and J by 8 bases, with 16 bases between. The CDR3, as DNA: TGCGCCAGCAGTGAATCTCAGGGTTCTTGGGAAAAACTGTTTTTT. This sequence encodes CASSESQGSWEKLFF.

V is TRBV25-1 and J is TRBJ2-5, with D perhaps TRBD1 (6 bases). V was clipped by 2 bases and J by 1 base, with 14 bases between them. Germline V gives CDR1 MGHDK, CDR2 SYGVNS. The CDR3 covers 16 residues. The DNA of the CDR3 is TGTGCCAGCAGTGAAGGGCAGGGGCCCCGCCAAGAGACCCAGTACTTC. Translation gives CASSEGQGPRQETQYF.

The chain joins TRBV9 to TRBJ2-1; TRBD2 is a possible D gene (5 bases). The CDR3 spans 14 residues. Trimming removed 3 bases at V and 1 base at J, with 8 bases between. Germline CDR1 and CDR2: SGDLS and YYNGEE. CDR3 nucleotides: TGTGCCAGCAGCGGGACTTCTTCCTACAATGAGCAGTTCTTC. Protein product: CASSGTSSYNEQFF.

The chain uses TRBV2 and TRBJ2-6; no firm D call. V gave up 6 bases and J gave up 0 bases, with 6 bases separating them. The germline CDR1 and CDR2 sequences are SNHLY and FYNNEI. This CDR3 is built from 14 residues. CDR3 loop: CASRVSSGANVLTF. The CDR3 bases are TGTGCCAGCAGAGTGAGCTCTGGGGCCAACGTCCTGACTTTC. Supplemented by reference TRBV2 and TRBJ2-6, the full variable domain reads EPEVTQTPSHQVTQMGQEVILRCVPISNHLYFYWYRQILGQKVEFLVSFYNNEISEKSEIFDDQFSVERPDGSNFTLKIRSTKLEDSAMYFCASRVSSGANVLTFGAGSRLTVL.

The chain has TRBV6-6 and TRBJ1-5, with TRBD1 identical over 8 bases. The CDR3 is 15 amino acids. The germline V gene encodes CDR1 MNHNY and CDR2 SVGAGI (reference sequence). The junction had 3 bases not matched to a gene; V was cut back by 5 bases and J by 0 bases. In DNA, the CDR3 is TGTGCCAGCAGTCAGGGGGCTACTAGCAATCAGCCCCAGCATTTT. It codes for CASSQGATSNQPQHF.

The rearrangement uses TRBV7-2 and TRBJ1-5, with unresolved D. V shed 1 base and J shed 7 bases, with 8 bases lying between them. Per germline, CDR1 SGHTA and CDR2 FQGNSA. The CDR3 runs 13 residues. The CDR3 DNA reads TGTGCCAGCAGCTTAGGGCACGGGCAGCCCCAGCATTTT. Translated, it gives CASSLGHGQPQHF.

The chain carries TRBV7-7 and TRBJ2-7, with 10 bases that match TRBD1. In germline, CDR1 is SSHAT, CDR2 FNYEAQ (reference sequence). This CDR3 contains 19 residues. V trimming: 4 bases; J trimming: 4 bases; junction bases outside the gene matches: 19. The CDR3 loop is CASSSSPISGQGLVYEQYF. The CDR3 DNA reads as TGTGCCAGCAGCTCTAGCCCTATTTCGGGACAGGGGCTCGTTTACGAGCAGTACTTC.

The chain joins TRBV4-1 to TRBJ2-1, with TRBD1 matching 7 bases. The CDR3 is 17 amino acids. Per germline, CDR1 MGHRA and CDR2 YSYEKL. Trimming cost V 0 bases and J 7 bases; bases outside gene matches: 12. In DNA, the CDR3 is TGCGCCAGCAGCCAAGATAAAGGGGGCCACCGGTGGAATGAGCAGTTCTTC. It translates to CASSQDKGGHRWNEQFF.

The J gene is TRBJ2-5, the V gene TRBV19; D remains ambiguous. The V end was cut by 3 bases, the J end by 2 bases, with 10 bases between. The CDR3 extends over 14 amino acids. CDR1 LNHDA and CDR2 SQIVND come from the germline V gene (reference sequence). The CDR3 DNA follows: TGTGCCAGTAGTATTTTAGGAGTTCAAGAGACCCAGTACTTC. It codes for CASSILGVQETQYF.

The rearrangement uses TRBV7-2 and TRBJ2-7; 8 bases fit TRBD2. There are 15 residues in the CDR3. Germline-derived CDR1 and CDR2 are SGHTA and FQGNSA. The trim removed 1 base at V and 1 base at J, leaving 3 bases unmatched. The CDR3 reads CASSLVAGTSYEQYF. The CDR3 bases are TGTGCCAGCAGCTTAGTAGCGGGGACATCCTACGAGCAGTACTTC.

The genes are TRBV10-3 and TRBJ2-2; D is ambiguous. Looked up from germline, CDR1 is ENHRY and CDR2 is SYGVKD. The V end was cut by 3 bases, the J end by 3 bases, with 8 bases between. This CDR3 spans 14 amino acids. The CDR3 sequence: CAISDAYHTGELFF. DNA for the CDR3: TGTGCCATCAGTGACGCCTATCACACCGGGGAGCTGTTTTTT.

This chain joins TRBV28 and TRBJ2-1; maybe TRBD2 (5 bases). CDR3 length: 15 residues. CDR1 is MDHEN and CDR2 is SYDVKM in the germline V gene. V was pared by 2 bases and J by 0 bases, with 8 bases between. The CDR3 protein is CASSLIGSSYNEQFF. The CDR3 DNA reads TGTGCCAGCAGTTTAATAGGGAGCTCCTACAATGAGCAGTTCTTC.

The rearrangement joins TRBV6-5 to TRBJ2-2; unclear D gene. V was shortened by 2 bases and J by 5 bases, with 12 bases between the two germline ends. The germline gives CDR1 MNHEY, CDR2 SVGAGI. The CDR3 loop spans 15 amino acids. The CDR3 sequence is CASSYEFTRTGELFF. The CDR3 DNA sequence: TGTGCCAGCAGTTACGAGTTCACCAGGACCGGGGAGCTGTTTTTT.

The V gene is TRBV6-5, the J gene TRBJ1-2; 7 positions agree with TRBD1. The CDR3 consists of 15 residues. Germline assignment: CDR1 MNHEY and CDR2 SVGAGI. J lost 0 bases, V lost 6 bases, and 7 bases had no gene match. CDR3 loop: CASSYGTAANYGYTF. CDR3 DNA sequence: TGTGCCAGCAGCTATGGGACAGCAGCTAACTATGGCTACACCTTC.